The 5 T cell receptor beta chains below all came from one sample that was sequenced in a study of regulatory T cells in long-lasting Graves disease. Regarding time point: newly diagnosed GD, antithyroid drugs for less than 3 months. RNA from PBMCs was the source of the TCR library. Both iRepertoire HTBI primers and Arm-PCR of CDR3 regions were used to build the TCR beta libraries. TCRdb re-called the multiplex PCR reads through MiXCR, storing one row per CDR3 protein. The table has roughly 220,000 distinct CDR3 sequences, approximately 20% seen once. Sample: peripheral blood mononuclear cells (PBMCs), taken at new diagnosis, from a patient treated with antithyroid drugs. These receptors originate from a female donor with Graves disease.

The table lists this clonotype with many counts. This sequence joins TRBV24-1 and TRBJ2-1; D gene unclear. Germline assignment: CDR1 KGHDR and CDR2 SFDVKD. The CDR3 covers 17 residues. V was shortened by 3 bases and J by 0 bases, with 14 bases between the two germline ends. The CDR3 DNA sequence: TGTGCCACCAGTGATCCCCGGGCGGCAAGCTCCTACAATGAGCAGTTCTTC. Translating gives CATSDPRAASSYNEQFF.

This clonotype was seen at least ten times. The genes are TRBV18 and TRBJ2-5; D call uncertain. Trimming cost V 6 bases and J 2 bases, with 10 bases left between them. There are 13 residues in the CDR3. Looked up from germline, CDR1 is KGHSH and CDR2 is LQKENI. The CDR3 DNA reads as TGTGCCAGCTCCGCAAGGGAACAAGAGACCCAGTACTTC. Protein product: CASSAREQETQYF. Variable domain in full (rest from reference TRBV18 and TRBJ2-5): NAGVMQNPRHLVRRRGQEARLRCSPMKGHSHVYWYRQLPEEGLKFMVYLQKENIIDESGMPKERFSAEFPKEGPSILRIQQVVRGDSAAYFCASSAREQETQYFGPGTRLLVL.

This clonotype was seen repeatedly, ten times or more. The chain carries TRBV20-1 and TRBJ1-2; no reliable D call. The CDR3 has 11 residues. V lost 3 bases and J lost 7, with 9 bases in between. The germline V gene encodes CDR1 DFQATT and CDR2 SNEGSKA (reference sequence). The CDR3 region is CSASSVGGYTF. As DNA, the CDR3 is TGCAGTGCTAGTAGTGTTGGTGGCTACACCTTC.

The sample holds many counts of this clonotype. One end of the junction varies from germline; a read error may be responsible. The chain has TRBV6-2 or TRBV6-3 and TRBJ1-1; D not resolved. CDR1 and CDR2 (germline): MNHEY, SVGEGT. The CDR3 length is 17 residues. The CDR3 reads CAGSAAGFSSWDTEAFF. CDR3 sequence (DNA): TGTGCCGGCAGTGCAGCCGGGTTCTCCTCCTGGGACACTGAAGCTTTCTTT.

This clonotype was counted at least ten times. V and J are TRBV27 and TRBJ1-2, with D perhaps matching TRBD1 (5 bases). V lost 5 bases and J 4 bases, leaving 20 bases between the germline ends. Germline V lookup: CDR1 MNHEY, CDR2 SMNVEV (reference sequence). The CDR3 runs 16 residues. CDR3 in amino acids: CASSTRVGGQAYGYTF. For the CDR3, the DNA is TGTGCCAGCAGTACGAGGGTGGGGGGTCAAGCCTATGGCTACACCTTC.